The 17 T cell receptor beta chains below were found in one sample sequenced in a study of T cell responses to AZD1222 COVID-19 vaccine. The table came from immunoSEQ multiplex PCR; TCRdb's copy has only in-frame clones and leaves some out. There are about 110,000 clones in the sample; roughly 86% occur only once, and roughly 3% lies in the top ten. The material was peripheral blood, obtained on day 0 of AZD1222 vaccination. The receptors here all came from an adult in good health.

This chain joins TRBV10-3 and TRBJ2-7; 9 positions match TRBD2. This CDR3 region has 15 residues. CDR1 and CDR2 from the germline V gene are ENHRY and SYGVKD. V dropped 3 bases and J dropped 3; count of bases not matched to a gene: 6. This CDR3 is CAISEGLALVYEQYF. CDR3 coding DNA: TGTGCCATCAGTGAAGGACTAGCGTTGGTCTACGAGCAGTACTTC.

The gene calls are TRBV7-8 and TRBJ1-6; unclear D gene. CDR1 and CDR2 from the germline V gene are SGHVS and FQNEAQ. Trimming pared 2 bases from V and 7 bases from J, leaving 6 bases between. The CDR3 is 13 residues long. The CDR3 coding sequence is TGTGCCAGCAGCTTATTGGGGAATTCACCCCTCCACTTT. It codes for CASSLLGNSPLHF.

The chain uses TRBV5-4 and TRBJ2-1; the D gene is possibly TRBD1 (5 bases). CDR1 SGHNT and CDR2 YYREEE come from the germline V gene (reference sequence). V was clipped by 4 bases and J by 8 bases, with 10 bases between them. This CDR3 has 12 amino acids. The CDR3 is CASSVDSYEQFF. CDR3 bases: TGTGCCAGCAGCGTAGACAGTTATGAGCAGTTCTTC.

The chain employs TRBV5-4 and TRBJ2-3; 10 nucleotides align to TRBD1. CDR1 is SGHNT, CDR2 YYREEE, per germline (reference sequence). The V gene end was trimmed by 4 bases and the J gene end by 2 bases; junction bases not matched to a gene: 7. The CDR3 runs to 16 residues. Here the CDR3 DNA reads TGTGCCAGCAGCGGCGACAGGGGGCGCCTCACAGATACGCAGTATTTT. Its translation: CASSGDRGRLTDTQYF.

The V gene is TRBV3-1 (or the pseudogene TRBV3-2), the J gene TRBJ1-4; weak D call: TRBD1 (5 bases). The CDR3 is made up of 16 amino acids. The germline gives CDR1 LGHDT, CDR2 YNNKEL (reference sequence). Trimming removed 7 bases at V and 13 bases at J, with 28 bases between. The CDR3 bases are TGTGCCAGCAACTCGGGAGTAGGGAGGAGTCCCGGGGCACTGTTTTTT. Protein: CASNSGVGRSPGALFF.

V gene TRBV13 combines with J gene TRBJ1-4; D is possibly TRBD1 (6 bases). V was pared by 3 bases and J by 4 bases, with 6 bases between. The CDR3 totals 13 residues. Germline V gene data show CDR1 as PRHDT and CDR2 as FYEKMQ (reference sequence). The CDR3 DNA reads TGTGCCAGCAGCTTGGACAGTAATGAAAAACTGTTTTTT. This gives the protein CASSLDSNEKLFF.

This clone was observed once. The V gene is TRBV7-9, the J gene TRBJ2-1; D not resolved. The CDR3 is 14 residues long. Trimming shortened V by 5 bases and J by 9 bases, and 17 bases separated the two germline ends. Germline V gene lookup returns CDR1 SEHNR and CDR2 FQNEAQ (reference sequence). CDR3 DNA: TGTGCCAGCAGCCCGGAAGGCAGCAACAGTGAGCAGTTCTTC. As protein: CASSPEGSNSEQFF.

The rearrangement uses TRBV30 and TRBJ1-4, with unresolved D. Trimming cost V 0 bases and J 1 base, with 9 bases left between them. CDR1 and CDR2 (germline): GTSNPN, SVGIG (reference sequence). This CDR3 region has 15 residues. Written as DNA, the CDR3 is TGTGCCTGGAGTGTATTGAAGGGAACTAATGAAAAACTGTTTTTT. Protein: CAWSVLKGTNEKLFF.

The rearrangement joins TRBV7-9 to TRBJ1-5; no reliable D call. The CDR3 is 15 residues long. The V end was cut by 5 bases, the J end by 6 bases, with 17 bases between. Germline CDR1 and CDR2: SEHNR and FQNEAQ (reference sequence). The CDR3 DNA reads as TGTGCCAGCAGCCCCCAAAGATTAGGGCCTCAGCCCCAGCATTTT. It yields the protein CASSPQRLGPQPQHF.

Here the CDR3 DNA reads TGTGCCAGCAGCCGTATTGGGGGGTCCGAGCAGTACTTC. Translation gives CASSRIGGSEQYF. This chain uses TRBV14 with TRBJ2-7, with D possibly being TRBD2 (6 bases). The CDR3 runs 13 residues. Per germline, CDR1 SGHDN and CDR2 FVKESK. V lost 4 bases and J lost 6, with 13 bases in between.

The chain uses TRBV12-3 or TRBV12-4 and TRBJ1-2, with D hard to call. V gave up 7 bases and J gave up 2 bases, with 11 bases separating them. There are 13 residues in the CDR3. The CDR3 region has the DNA TGTGCCAGCATCCGAGGGATAAACTATGGCTACACCTTC. It translates to CASIRGINYGYTF.

The count of this clone is one. The V gene is TRBV29-1, the J gene TRBJ2-7; TRBD1 matches 7 bases. Germline trimming cut 4 bases from V and 3 bases from J; bases unmatched to any gene: 6. CDR3 length equals 13 residues. The germline CDR1 and CDR2 sequences are SQVTM and ANQGSEA. CDR3 region: CSVAGQDLYEQYF. In DNA, the CDR3 is TGCAGCGTTGCCGGACAGGACCTCTACGAGCAGTACTTC.

V usage is TRBV2 and J usage is TRBJ1-3, with D hard to call. The V and J ends lost 7 bases and 2 bases respectively, with 12 bases between them. Germline CDR1 reads SNHLY; CDR2 reads FYNNEI. This CDR3 region has 14 residues. In nucleotides, the CDR3 is TGTGCCAGCACACCCGGAGGGCCTGGAAACACCATATATTTT. It specifies CASTPGGPGNTIYF. The full variable domain, completed using reference TRBV2 and TRBJ1-3, is EPEVTQTPSHQVTQMGQEVILRCVPISNHLYFYWYRQILGQKVEFLVSFYNNEISEKSEIFDDQFSVERPDGSNFTLKIRSTKLEDSAMYFCASTPGGPGNTIYFGEGSWLTVV.

The V gene is TRBV27, the J gene TRBJ1-2; D is unresolved. V lost 3 bases and J lost 2, with 16 bases in between. Germline-derived CDR1 and CDR2 are MNHEY and SMNVEV (reference sequence). The CDR3 is 16 amino acids. The CDR3 spells CASSFLPSRENYGYTF. The CDR3, as DNA: TGTGCCAGCAGTTTCCTCCCGTCGCGGGAAAACTATGGCTACACCTTC.

V usage is TRBV7-8 and J usage is TRBJ1-1; D might be TRBD1 (5 bases). V dropped 1 base and J dropped 3 bases, with 15 bases sitting between them. This CDR3 contains 16 residues. Germline CDR1 SGHVS, CDR2 FQNEAQ. The CDR3 nucleotides are TGTGCCAGCAGCTTAGGTGCGGCCAGGGTTGACACTGAAGCTTTCTTT. This codes for CASSLGAARVDTEAFF.

The chain is built from TRBV4-2 and TRBJ2-7; D ambiguous. V was cut by 0 bases and J by 3 bases, with 18 bases left in between. The CDR3 runs to 17 residues. CDR1 and CDR2 from the germline V gene are LGHNA and YNFKEQ. The CDR3 is CASSQEAASWSGYEQYF. The CDR3 bases are TGTGCCAGCAGCCAAGAGGCGGCTTCTTGGTCGGGCTACGAGCAGTACTTC.

V is TRBV5-1 and J is TRBJ1-4; 8 positions agree with TRBD1. This CDR3 contains 14 residues. With V trimmed by 4 bases and J by 8 bases, 7 bases remained unmatched. The germline gives CDR1 SGHRS, CDR2 YFSETQ. Here the CDR3 reads CASSTGTGGEKLFF. The CDR3 DNA follows: TGCGCCAGCAGCACCGGGACAGGAGGCGAAAAACTGTTTTTT.